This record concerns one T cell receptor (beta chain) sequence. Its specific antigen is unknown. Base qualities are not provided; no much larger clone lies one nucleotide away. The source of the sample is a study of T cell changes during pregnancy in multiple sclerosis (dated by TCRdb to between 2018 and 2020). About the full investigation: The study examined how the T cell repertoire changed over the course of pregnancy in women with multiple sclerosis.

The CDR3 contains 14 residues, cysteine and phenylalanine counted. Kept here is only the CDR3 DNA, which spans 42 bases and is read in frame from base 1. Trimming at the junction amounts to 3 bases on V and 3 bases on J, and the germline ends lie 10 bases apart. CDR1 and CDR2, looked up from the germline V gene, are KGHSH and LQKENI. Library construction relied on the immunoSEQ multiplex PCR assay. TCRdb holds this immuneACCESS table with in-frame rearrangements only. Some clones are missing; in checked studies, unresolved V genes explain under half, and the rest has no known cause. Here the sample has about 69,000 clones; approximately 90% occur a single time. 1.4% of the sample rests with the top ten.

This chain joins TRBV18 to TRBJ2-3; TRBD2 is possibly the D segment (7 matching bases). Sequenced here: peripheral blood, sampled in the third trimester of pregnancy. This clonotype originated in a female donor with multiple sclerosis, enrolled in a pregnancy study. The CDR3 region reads CASSPGGPTDTQYF. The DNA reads TGTGCCAGCTCACCGGGGGGGCCGACAGATACGCAGTATTTT.